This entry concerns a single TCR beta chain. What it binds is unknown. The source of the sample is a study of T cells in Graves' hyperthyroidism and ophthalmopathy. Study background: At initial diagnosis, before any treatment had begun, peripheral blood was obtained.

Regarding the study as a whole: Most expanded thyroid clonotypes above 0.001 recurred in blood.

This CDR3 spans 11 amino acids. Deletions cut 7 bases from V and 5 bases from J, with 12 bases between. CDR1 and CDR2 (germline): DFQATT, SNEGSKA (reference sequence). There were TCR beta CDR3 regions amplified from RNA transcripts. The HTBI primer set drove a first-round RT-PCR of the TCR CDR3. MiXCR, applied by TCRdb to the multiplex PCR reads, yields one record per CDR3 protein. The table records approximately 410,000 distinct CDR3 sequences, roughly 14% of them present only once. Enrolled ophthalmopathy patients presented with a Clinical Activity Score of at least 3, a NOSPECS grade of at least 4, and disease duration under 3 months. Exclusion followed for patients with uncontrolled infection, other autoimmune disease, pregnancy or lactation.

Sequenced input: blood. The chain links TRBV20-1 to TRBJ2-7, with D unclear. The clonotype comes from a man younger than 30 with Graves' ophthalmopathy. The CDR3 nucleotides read TGCAGTGTCCCTAACTGGAACGAGCAGTACTTC. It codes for CSVPNWNEQYF.